The T cell receptor beta chain described here comes from a study of blood T cell repertoires in COVID-19. Study details: Acute and convalescent COVID-19 specimens originated in the United States, Italy and Spain. T cells, B-cell-depleted T cells, or PBMCs provided the cDNA or gDNA that served as material.

The CDR3 is 14 amino acids. From germline, CDR1 is SQVTM and CDR2 ANQGSEA. V shed 5 bases and J shed 5 bases, with 18 bases lying between them. The Seattle patients joined while their infection was active and were tracked longitudinally afterward. In the original workflow: Amplified reference gene primers provided the basis for estimating nucleated cell counts. TCRdb's table, derived via immunoSEQ multiplex PCR, lists solely in-frame clones and lacks some. D and trimming were read from the DNA, whereas the V and J calls and clone size are those reported in that table. In the table there are roughly 120,000 clones, about 94% of which are singletons.

The material sequenced was peripheral blood. This TCR was recovered from a middle-aged man with COVID-19, enrolled during active disease. V usage is TRBV29-1 and J usage is TRBJ2-5; tentatively, D is TRBD1 (7 bases). CDR3: CSVTAETGRETQYF. Here the CDR3 DNA reads TGCAGCGTTACTGCCGAGACAGGGAGGGAGACCCAGTACTTC.